Below are 23 T cell receptor beta chains sequenced from a single sample in a study of blood T cell repertoires in COVID-19. Sequenced by immunoSEQ multiplex PCR; TCRdb stores in-frame clones only, minus some. The sample has about 530,000 clones; about 89% are singletons. Material: peripheral blood. These TCRs come from a woman in her forties or fifties with COVID-19, enrolled during active disease.

This rearrangement joins TRBV4-1 to TRBJ2-3; 8 bases map to TRBD2. The CDR3 contains 15 residues. With 3 bases clipped from V and 12 bases from J, the junction kept 14 bases outside the gene matches. The germline V gene has CDR1 MGHRA and CDR2 YSYEKL. The CDR3 reads CASSHGGGGPETQYF. The CDR3 region has the DNA TGCGCCAGCAGCCATGGGGGCGGGGGGCCTGAAACACAGTATTTT.

This clone was picked up a small number of times. The chain carries TRBV19 and TRBJ1-2; TRBD1 agrees at 8 bases. The CDR3 contains 15 residues. J lost 4 bases, V lost 4 bases, and 8 bases had no gene match. Germline CDR1 is LNHDA and CDR2 is SQIVND (reference sequence). The CDR3 reads CASSTLQGGGYGYTF. The CDR3 region has the DNA TGTGCCAGTAGTACCTTACAGGGGGGAGGCTATGGCTACACCTTC. The full variable domain, its missing parts supplied by reference TRBV19 and TRBJ1-2, is DGGITQSPKYLFRKEGQNVTLSCEQNLNHDAMYWYRQDPGQGLRLIYYSQIVNDFQKGDIAEGYSVSREKKESFPLTVTSAQKNPTAFYLCASSTLQGGGYGYTFGSGTRLTVV.

This clone was counted only a few times. The chain recombines TRBV19 with TRBJ1-5, with D maybe TRBD1 (5 bases). Germline assignment: CDR1 LNHDA and CDR2 SQIVND (reference sequence). The CDR3 spans 16 residues. The ends were cut back, 5 bases at V and 5 bases at J, with 19 bases in the middle. The CDR3 loop reads CASSGAGGKYYQPQHF. CDR3 DNA: TGTGCCAGTAGTGGGGCAGGAGGGAAGTATTATCAGCCCCAGCATTTT.

This chain connects TRBV9 to TRBJ2-3; 14 nucleotides line up with TRBD2. Per the germline V gene, CDR1 is SGDLS and CDR2 is YYNGEE. V was pared by 0 bases and J by 0 bases, with 6 bases of the junction left unmatched. The CDR3 consists of 19 residues. Here the CDR3 reads CASSVESRTSGGSTDTQYF. The CDR3, as DNA: TGTGCCAGCAGCGTAGAATCCCGGACTAGCGGGGGGAGCACAGATACGCAGTATTTT.

The genes are TRBV30 and TRBJ1-5; D is perhaps TRBD1 (5 bases). The ends were cut back, 2 bases at V and 3 bases at J, with 23 bases in the middle. Germline V gene sequence: CDR1 GTSNPN, CDR2 SVGIG (reference sequence). CDR3 size: 18 residues. CDR3 sequence (DNA): TGTGCCTGGAGTAGAGGCCGACTAGGGGCAGGGTCCAATCAGCCCCAGCATTTT. It yields the protein CAWSRGRLGAGSNQPQHF.

The gene calls are TRBV9 and TRBJ2-1; 8 bases align to TRBD2. CDR3 size: 17 residues. Unmatched junction bases numbered 8, after V lost 3 bases and J lost 0 bases. The germline CDR1 and CDR2 sequences are SGDLS and YYNGEE. The chain's CDR3 is CASSAGGGGLSYNEQFF. The DNA of the CDR3 is TGTGCCAGCAGCGCCGGGGGCGGGGGGCTCTCCTACAATGAGCAGTTCTTC.

The rearrangement uses TRBV7-3 and TRBJ2-2, with 7 bases aligning to TRBD1. The germline V gene encodes CDR1 SGHTA and CDR2 FQGTGA. CDR3 length equals 16 residues. The V segment lost 5 bases and the J segment 4 bases; nucleotides outside the gene matches: 10. The CDR3 loop is CASSTAGTAVTGELFF. The DNA of the CDR3 is TGTGCCAGCAGCACAGCCGGGACAGCGGTCACCGGGGAGCTGTTTTTT.

The chain carries TRBV11-1 and TRBJ2-7; possibly TRBD1 for D (6 bases). The V gene lost 5 bases and the J gene lost 0 bases, with 17 bases spanning the gap. Germline V gene data show CDR1 as SGHAT and CDR2 as FQDESV (reference sequence). The CDR3 extends over 16 amino acids. The CDR3 bases are TGTGCCAGCAGCCCCCGACAGGAGATAAGCTCCTACGAGCAGTACTTC. Its translation: CASSPRQEISSYEQYF.

The chain is built from TRBV5-1 and TRBJ2-7, with D unresolved. V was trimmed by 7 bases and J by 2 bases, leaving 13 bases between them. Germline lookup yields CDR1 SGHRS and CDR2 YFSETQ. The CDR3 consists of 13 residues. The CDR3 DNA is TGCGCCAGCGGTCTCAGAGAGGCCTACGAGCAGTACTTC. Amino acid sequence: CASGLREAYEQYF.

The genes are TRBV27 and TRBJ2-7; 15 bases are a match to TRBD2. The CDR3 loop spans 15 amino acids. V lost 3 bases, J lost 7 bases, and 4 bases stayed unmatched. The germline V gene encodes CDR1 MNHEY and CDR2 SMNVEV (reference sequence). CDR3 nucleotides: TGTGCCAGCAGTTTCCGGACTAGCGGGGGGGCTGAGCAGTACTTC. Its protein is CASSFRTSGGAEQYF.

The chain employs TRBV11-3 and TRBJ2-2; D is possibly TRBD1 (5 bases). The germline V gene has CDR1 SGHNT and CDR2 YENEEA. The ends were cut back, 5 bases at V and 5 bases at J, with 9 bases in the middle. The CDR3 consists of 13 residues. Here the CDR3 reads CASSLDSTGELFF. The CDR3 nucleotides read TGTGCCAGCAGCCTTGACAGTACCGGGGAGCTGTTTTTT.

V gene TRBV19 combines with J gene TRBJ2-2; no firm D call. This CDR3 is built from 14 residues. Germline CDR1 LNHDA, CDR2 SQIVND (reference sequence). V was clipped by 2 bases and J by 1 base, with 5 bases between them. CDR3 residues: CASSIYLNTGELFF. CDR3 coding DNA: TGTGCCAGTAGTATATATCTGAACACCGGGGAGCTGTTTTTT.

The chain recombines TRBV5-1 with TRBJ1-3; TRBD1 aligns across 7 bases. V trimming: 0 bases; J trimming: 0 bases; junction bases outside the gene matches: 9. Germline-derived CDR1 and CDR2 are SGHRS and YFSETQ. This CDR3 comprises 18 residues. The CDR3 coding sequence is TGCGCCAGCAGCTTGGTTGGGACAGCCCCTTACTCTGGAAACACCATATATTTT. The encoded protein is CASSLVGTAPYSGNTIYF. Supplemented by reference TRBV5-1 and TRBJ1-3, the full variable domain reads KAGVTQTPRYLIKTRGQQVTLSCSPISGHRSVSWYQQTPGQGLQFLFEYFSETQRNKGNFPGRFSGRQFSNSRSEMNVSTLELGDSALYLCASSLVGTAPYSGNTIYFGEGSWLTVV.

The chain employs TRBV4-1 and TRBJ2-3; D perhaps matches TRBD1 (5 bases). Germline V gene lookup returns CDR1 MGHRA and CDR2 YSYEKL. V was cut by 1 base and J by 3 bases, with 8 bases left in between. The CDR3 has 14 amino acids. DNA for the CDR3: TGCGCCAGCAGCCAAGTAGGGGCTACAGATACGCAGTATTTT. This codes for CASSQVGATDTQYF.

CDR3 nucleotides: TGTGCCAGCACCCAGGGTTTGGGTTCACCCCTCCACTTT. This translates into CASTQGLGSPLHF. The rearrangement joins TRBV27 to TRBJ1-6; tentative D call: TRBD1 (5 bases). V was clipped by 7 bases and J by 9 bases, with 13 bases between them. The CDR3 consists of 13 residues. The germline gives CDR1 MNHEY, CDR2 SMNVEV (reference sequence).

This clone has just a few counts. The chain couples TRBV6-4 to TRBJ1-5; 9 bases are a match to TRBD1. This CDR3 contains 14 residues. V lost 4 bases and J lost 6; bases outside the gene matches: 4. From germline, CDR1 is MRHNA and CDR2 SNTAGT. The CDR3 bases are TGTGCCAGCAGTGTGACAGGGGGGGTTCAGCCCCAGCATTTT. As protein: CASSVTGGVQPQHF.

V gene TRBV5-1 combines with J gene TRBJ2-2; TRBD1 matches 8 bases. The J segment lost 4 bases and the V segment lost 0 bases, leaving 5 bases of the junction unmatched. This CDR3 is 16 amino acids long. Germline V CDR1 and CDR2: SGHRS, YFSETQ. CDR3 coding DNA: TGCGCCAGCAGCTTGGAGGCAGGGGGCTTCACCGGGGAGCTGTTTTTT. It yields the protein CASSLEAGGFTGELFF.

The V call is TRBV28, the J call TRBJ2-3, with D possibly TRBD1 on 5 matching bases. The V end lost 5 bases, the J end lost 1 base, and 10 bases lay between the germline ends. Germline V gene sequence: CDR1 MDHEN, CDR2 SYDVKM. The CDR3 is 14 residues long. The CDR3 spells CASSKSQGTDTQYF. Here the CDR3 DNA reads TGTGCCAGCAGTAAATCACAGGGCACAGATACGCAGTATTTT.

The chain joins TRBV27 to TRBJ2-3, with 8 nucleotides matching TRBD2. The CDR3 is made up of 16 amino acids. Germline loops: CDR1 MNHEY, CDR2 SMNVEV (reference sequence). Trimming cost V 1 base and J 2 bases; bases outside gene matches: 5. CDR3 protein: CASSLLGRGVTDTQYF. The DNA for the CDR3 is TGTGCCAGCAGTTTATTAGGGCGGGGGGTCACAGATACGCAGTATTTT.

This chain connects TRBV11-2 to TRBJ1-2; 8 nucleotides line up with TRBD1. The CDR3 length is 15 residues. V lost 5 bases and J lost 8; bases outside the gene matches: 13. Germline-derived CDR1 and CDR2 are SGHAT and FQNNGV. CDR3 loop: CASSPDRVEEEGYTF. The CDR3, as DNA: TGTGCCAGCAGCCCGGACAGGGTAGAGGAGGAAGGCTACACCTTC.

V is TRBV2 and J is TRBJ1-1, with TRBD1 as a possible D gene (6 bases). The CDR3 runs 14 residues. The V end was cut by 3 bases, the J end by 6 bases, with 14 bases between. The germline CDR1 and CDR2 sequences are SNHLY and FYNNEI. CDR3 in amino acids: CASSETGWGPEAFF. The CDR3 DNA follows: TGTGCCAGCAGTGAGACAGGTTGGGGGCCTGAAGCTTTCTTT.

This chain uses TRBV18 with TRBJ2-3; tentatively, D is TRBD1 (5 bases). V was pared by 2 bases and J by 0 bases, with 6 bases between. CDR1 is KGHSH, CDR2 LQKENI, per germline. This CDR3 has 14 residues. The DNA for the CDR3 is TGTGCCAGCTCACCAGGGGCTAGCACAGATACGCAGTATTTT. As protein: CASSPGASTDTQYF.

The chain joins TRBV30 to TRBJ2-7, with no clear D. This CDR3 is 12 amino acids long. V was pared by 1 base and J by 6 bases, with 10 bases between. Germline lookup yields CDR1 GTSNPN and CDR2 SVGIG (reference sequence). In nucleotides, the CDR3 is TGTGCCTGGAGTGGTCCCGGTCCCGAGCAGTACTTC. It yields the protein CAWSGPGPEQYF.